This entry concerns a single TCR beta chain. Its cognate antigen is unknown. Germline assignment: CDR1 SGHAT and CDR2 FQNNGV. The V and J ends lost 3 bases and 2 bases, in that order; junction bases with no gene match: 6. This CDR3 contains 17 residues. The data derive from a study of T cells in Graves' hyperthyroidism and ophthalmopathy. Using RNA transcripts as the source, TCR beta CDR3 regions were amplified. With the HTBI primer set, the TCR CDR3 went through a first round of RT-PCR. TCRdb called the multiplex PCR reads again in MiXCR, with one record for every CDR3 protein. The sample carries 340,000 or so distinct CDR3 sequences, roughly 21% recorded once. Study-wide results and limits: Blood samples included most of the expanded thyroid clonotypes exceeding 0.001.

The TCR was taken from a woman aged 45-65 years with Graves' hyperthyroidism. Sequenced material: blood. The V gene is TRBV11-2, the J gene TRBJ2-2; TRBD1 matches at 10 bases. The CDR3 reads CASSFYGTGENTGELFF. The CDR3 region has the DNA TGTGCCAGCAGCTTCTACGGGACAGGGGAAAACACCGGGGAGCTGTTTTTT.